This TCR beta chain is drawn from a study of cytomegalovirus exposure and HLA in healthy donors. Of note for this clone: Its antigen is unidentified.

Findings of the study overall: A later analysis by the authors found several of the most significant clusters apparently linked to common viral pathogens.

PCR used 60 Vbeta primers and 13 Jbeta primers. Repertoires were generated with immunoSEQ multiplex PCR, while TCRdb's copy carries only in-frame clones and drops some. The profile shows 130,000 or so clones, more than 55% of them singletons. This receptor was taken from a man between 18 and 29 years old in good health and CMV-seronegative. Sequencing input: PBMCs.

The CDR3 DNA is TGTGCCAGCAGCTTAGGAGGAGGCTACACCTTC. Its protein product is CASSLGGGYTF. This chain joins TRBV7-9 and TRBJ1-2, with D unresolved. The CDR3 is 11 residues long. V dropped 1 base and J dropped 8 bases, with 5 bases sitting between them. Germline V gene data show CDR1 as SEHNR and CDR2 as FQNEAQ (reference sequence).